These 29 T cell receptor beta chains came from one sample sequenced in a study of monozygotic twins with inflammatory bowel disease. Using the 5' RACE reads, TCRdb records one entry per CDR3 protein without DNA. This sample's clone table lists about 99,000 distinct CDR3 sequences. The sequencing input was blood. These receptors were obtained from a human donor with ulcerative colitis or Crohn's disease, or a healthy co-twin of an affected twin (not recorded which).

The rearrangement joins TRBV24-1 to TRBJ1-5. Germline CDR1 KGHDR, CDR2 SFDVKD. The CDR3 has 12 residues. This chain's CDR3 is CATSGSNQPQHF.

The CDR3 region is CASSLTVNTEAFF. The chain couples TRBV5-1 to TRBJ1-1. Germline values: CDR1 SGHRS, CDR2 YFSETQ. This CDR3 contains 13 residues.

V usage is TRBV20-1 and J usage is TRBJ2-2; checking the TCRdb D call of TRBD2 is not possible without DNA. CDR1 and CDR2 from the germline V gene are DFQATT and SNEGSKA (reference sequence). The CDR3 is 14 residues long. The CDR3 reads CSAAGTSASGELFF.

The CDR3 sequence is CASSPQGSGQTDTQYF. The chain recombines TRBV5-1 with TRBJ2-3; the TCRdb D gene call, TRBD2, has no DNA to confirm it. This CDR3 spans 16 amino acids. Germline V gene sequence: CDR1 SGHRS, CDR2 YFSETQ.

The chain recombines TRBV14 with TRBJ1-2; there is no DNA to check the TCRdb D call of TRBD1. The CDR3 consists of 16 residues. Germline V gene lookup returns CDR1 SGHDN and CDR2 FVKESK. The CDR3 protein is CAISQAGTGATYGYTF.

The chain links TRBV18 to TRBJ2-2; without DNA, the TCRdb call of TRBD1 cannot be checked. Germline V gives CDR1 KGHSH, CDR2 LQKENI. The CDR3 sequence is 16 residues long. CDR3 sequence reads: CASSPKLGARTGELFF.

This chain connects TRBV5-5 to TRBJ1-2; TCRdb names TRBD1, which stays unverified in the absence of DNA. The germline CDR1 and CDR2 sequences are SGHKS and YYEKEE (reference sequence). The CDR3 has 15 amino acids. The CDR3 region is CASSLDPGTGERFTF.

The chain combines TRBV7-9 with TRBJ1-2. The CDR3 loop spans 13 amino acids. CDR1 and CDR2 from the germline V gene are SEHNR and FQNEAQ (reference sequence). The CDR3 is CASSFEGPYGYTF.

The V gene is TRBV7-8, the J gene TRBJ2-5; the D call of TRBD1 rests on TCRdb alone, since no DNA is present to check it. Germline-derived CDR1 and CDR2 are SGHVS and FQNEAQ. This CDR3 region has 17 residues. CDR3 protein: CASSPIFGRGSQETQYF.

The chain combines TRBV4-3 with TRBJ1-5. Germline V gene lookup returns CDR1 LGHNA and CDR2 YSLEER. The CDR3 totals 15 residues. The chain's CDR3 is CASSQEGGNNQPQHF.

The chain joins TRBV2 to TRBJ2-1; TCRdb designates TRBD1, a call that cannot be tested without DNA. This CDR3 comprises 12 residues. In germline, CDR1 is SNHLY, CDR2 FYNNEI. The chain's CDR3 is CASRRQAVGQFF. Using reference TRBV2 and TRBJ2-1 for the parts outside the CDR3, the full variable domain is EPEVTQTPSHQVTQMGQEVILRCVPISNHLYFYWYRQILGQKVEFLVSFYNNEISEKSEIFDDQFSVERPDGSNFTLKIRSTKLEDSAMYFCASRRQAVGQFFGPGTRLTVL.

The chain links TRBV12-3 or TRBV12-4 to TRBJ2-3; the TCRdb D gene call, TRBD2, has no DNA to confirm it. The length of the CDR3 is 19 residues. The CDR3 region is CASRVAQRGLAASTDTQYF.

This sequence joins TRBV12-3 or TRBV12-4 and TRBJ2-7; TCRdb outputs TRBD2, but without DNA this stays unchecked. This CDR3 has 15 amino acids. This chain's CDR3 is CASSPSEGKSYEQYF.

The V and J genes are TRBV18 and TRBJ2-7. The germline V gene has CDR1 KGHSH and CDR2 LQKENI. This CDR3 has 14 residues. CDR3 region: CASSPRRKRYEQYF. The complete variable domain, with remaining parts taken from reference TRBV18 and TRBJ2-7, reads NAGVMQNPRHLVRRRGQEARLRCSPMKGHSHVYWYRQLPEEGLKFMVYLQKENIIDESGMPKERFSAEFPKEGPSILRIQQVVRGDSAAYFCASSPRRKRYEQYFGPGTRLTVT.

The chain combines TRBV27 with TRBJ2-5. The CDR3 loop spans 13 amino acids. CDR1 is MNHEY and CDR2 is SMNVEV in the germline V gene (reference sequence). CDR3 sequence reads: CASSPNYQETQYF.

This chain joins TRBV15 and TRBJ2-7. Germline CDR1 and CDR2: LNHNV and YYDKDF (reference sequence). The CDR3 spans 14 residues. The CDR3 here is CATSIRTGSYEQYF.

The CDR3 region is CASSLAVRGTNTEAFF. The chain is built from TRBV5-1 and TRBJ1-1; lacking DNA, the TRBD1 call made by TCRdb goes unchecked. The germline CDR1 and CDR2 sequences are SGHRS and YFSETQ. The CDR3 is 16 amino acids.

The chain links TRBV5-1 to TRBJ1-2. Germline CDR1 reads SGHRS; CDR2 reads YFSETQ. The CDR3 totals 15 residues. The CDR3 region is CASSLEATHNYGYTF.

The chain recombines TRBV18 with TRBJ2-2. The length of the CDR3 is 16 residues. In germline, CDR1 is KGHSH, CDR2 LQKENI. The CDR3 spells CASSPPSRSSTGELFF.

This chain joins TRBV12-3 or TRBV12-4 and TRBJ2-5; TCRdb lists TRBD1, though no DNA is available to test this call. The CDR3 loop spans 13 amino acids. The CDR3 loop reads CASTFYRAETQYF.

The gene calls are TRBV9 and TRBJ2-3. The CDR3 extends over 15 amino acids. Germline loops: CDR1 SGDLS, CDR2 YYNGEE. The CDR3 sequence: CASSVAGTSTDTQYF. The full variable domain, rest sourced from reference TRBV9 and TRBJ2-3, is DSGVTQTPKHLITATGQRVTLRCSPRSGDLSVYWYQQSLDQGLQFLIQYYNGEERAKGNILERFSAQQFPDLHSELNLSSLELGDSALYFCASSVAGTSTDTQYFGPGTRLTVL.

The V call is TRBV7-9, the J call TRBJ2-1. The CDR3 has 15 residues. Germline-derived CDR1 and CDR2 are SEHNR and FQNEAQ (reference sequence). CDR3 protein: CASEPSVSSYNEQFF. The variable domain in full, completed from reference TRBV7-9 and TRBJ2-1, reads DTGVSQNPRHKITKRGQNVTFRCDPISEHNRLYWYRQTLGQGPEFLTYFQNEAQLEKSRLLSDRFSAERPKGSFSTLEIQRTEQGDSAMYLCASEPSVSSYNEQFFGPGTRLTVL.

The chain joins TRBV6-5 to TRBJ2-5; TCRdb picks TRBD1, but there is no DNA to check that call. CDR1 and CDR2 (germline): MNHEY, SVGAGI. This CDR3 spans 14 amino acids. CDR3: CASSTNRGAETQYF.

This chain connects TRBV11-2 to TRBJ2-2; lacking DNA, the TRBD1 call made by TCRdb goes unchecked. The CDR3 consists of 16 residues. The V gene's germline CDR1 is SGHAT and CDR2 FQNNGV. The CDR3 loop is CASSLHIGGGVGELFF.

The chain joins TRBV15 to TRBJ1-1. This CDR3 is 13 amino acids long. Germline V gene sequence: CDR1 LNHNV, CDR2 YYDKDF (reference sequence). CDR3: CATSRDGDTEAFF.

This chain uses TRBV9 with TRBJ2-1; with no DNA, the TCRdb D assignment of TRBD1 cannot be verified. This CDR3 is 15 amino acids long. The germline V gene has CDR1 SGDLS and CDR2 YYNGEE. CDR3 region: CASSAGTVLYNEQFF.

The rearrangement links TRBV27 to TRBJ2-4. This CDR3 is 16 amino acids long. CDR1 is MNHEY and CDR2 is SMNVEV in the germline V gene (reference sequence). CDR3 residues: CASSLSVSIAKNIQYF.

The genes are TRBV12-3 or TRBV12-4 and TRBJ2-5; TCRdb selects TRBD1, and the lack of DNA leaves this call unchecked. This CDR3 spans 16 amino acids. CDR3 region: CASSPNRGRHGETQYF.

The chain employs TRBV7-2 and TRBJ2-2; TCRdb indicates TRBD2, and absent DNA this call remains unverified. CDR1 is SGHTA and CDR2 is FQGNSA in the germline V gene. The CDR3 is made up of 17 amino acids. This chain's CDR3 is CASSPGVAGGRTGELFF.